This record concerns one T cell receptor beta chain sequence. V was pared by 7 bases and J by 0 bases, with 13 bases between. Germline V gene sequence: CDR1 MNHNY, CDR2 SVGAGI (reference sequence). CDR3 length: 14 amino acids. This entry comes from a study of blood T cell repertoires in COVID-19. About the research overall: Samples representing acute and convalescent COVID-19 were sourced from the United States, Italy and Spain. Sources were T cells, B-cell-depleted T cells, or PBMCs; the material itself was cDNA or gDNA.

The repertoire was sequenced with immunoSEQ multiplex PCR; TCRdb's copy has only in-frame clones and lacks some. The repertoire holds around 180,000 clones, with 88% as singletons. The specimen sequenced was peripheral blood. This clonotype originated in a human donor in a cohort sampled during active COVID-19. The V gene is TRBV6-6, the J gene TRBJ2-7, with D possibly TRBD1 on 5 matching bases. CDR3 DNA sequence: TGTGCCAGCACCAAGGACAAGAGCTCCTACGAGCAGTACTTC. It translates to CASTKDKSSYEQYF.